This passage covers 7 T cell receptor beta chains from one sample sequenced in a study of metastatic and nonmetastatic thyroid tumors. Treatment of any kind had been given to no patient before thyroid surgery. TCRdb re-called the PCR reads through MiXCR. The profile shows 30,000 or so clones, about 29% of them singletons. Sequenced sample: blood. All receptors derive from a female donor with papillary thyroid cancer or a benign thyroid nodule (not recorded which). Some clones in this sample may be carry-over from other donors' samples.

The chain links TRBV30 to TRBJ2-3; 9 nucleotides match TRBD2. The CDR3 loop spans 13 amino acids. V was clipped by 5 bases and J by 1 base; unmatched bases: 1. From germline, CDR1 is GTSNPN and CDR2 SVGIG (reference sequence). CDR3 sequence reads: CAWASGGTDTQYF. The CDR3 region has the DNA TGTGCCTGGGCTAGCGGGGGCACAGATACGCAGTATTTT.

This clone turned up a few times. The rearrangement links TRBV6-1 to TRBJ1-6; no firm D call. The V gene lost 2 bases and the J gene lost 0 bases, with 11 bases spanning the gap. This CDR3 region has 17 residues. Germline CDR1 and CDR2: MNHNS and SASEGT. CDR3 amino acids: CASSERPVSSYNSPLHF. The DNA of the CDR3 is TGTGCCAGCAGTGAACGTCCAGTAAGCTCCTATAATTCACCCCTCCACTTT.

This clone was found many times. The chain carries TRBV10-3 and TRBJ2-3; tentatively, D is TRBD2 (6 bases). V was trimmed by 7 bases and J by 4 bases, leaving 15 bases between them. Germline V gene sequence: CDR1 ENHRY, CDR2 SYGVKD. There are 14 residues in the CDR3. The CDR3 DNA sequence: TGTGCCATCACCGCAGGGACTGTGCCAGATACGCAGTATTTT. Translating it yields CAITAGTVPDTQYF.

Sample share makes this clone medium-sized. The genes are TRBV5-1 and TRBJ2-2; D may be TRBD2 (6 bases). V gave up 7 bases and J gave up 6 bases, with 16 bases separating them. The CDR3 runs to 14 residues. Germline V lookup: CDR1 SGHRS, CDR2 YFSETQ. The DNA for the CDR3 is TGCGCCAGCGGCAAAAATCCGGGGGCCGGGGAGCTGTTTTTT. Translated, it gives CASGKNPGAGELFF.

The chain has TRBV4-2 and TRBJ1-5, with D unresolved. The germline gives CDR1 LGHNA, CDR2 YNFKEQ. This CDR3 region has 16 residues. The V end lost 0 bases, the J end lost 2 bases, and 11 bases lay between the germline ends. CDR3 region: CASSQETAVRNQPQHF. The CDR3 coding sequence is TGTGCCAGCAGCCAAGAGACGGCAGTTCGCAATCAGCCCCAGCATTTT.

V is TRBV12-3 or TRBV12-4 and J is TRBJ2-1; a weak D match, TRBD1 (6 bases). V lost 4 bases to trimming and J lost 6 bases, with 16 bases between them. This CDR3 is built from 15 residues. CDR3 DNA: TGTGCCAGCAGTTCTCAGGACAGAGTATTCAATGAGCAGTTCTTC. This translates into CASSSQDRVFNEQFF.

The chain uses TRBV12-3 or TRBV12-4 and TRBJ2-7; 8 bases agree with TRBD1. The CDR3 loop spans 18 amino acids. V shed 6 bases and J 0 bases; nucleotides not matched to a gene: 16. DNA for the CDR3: TGTGCCAGCAGATGGGGGCGGACAGGGAGGCTTGGCTCCTACGAGCAGTACTTC. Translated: CASRWGRTGRLGSYEQYF.